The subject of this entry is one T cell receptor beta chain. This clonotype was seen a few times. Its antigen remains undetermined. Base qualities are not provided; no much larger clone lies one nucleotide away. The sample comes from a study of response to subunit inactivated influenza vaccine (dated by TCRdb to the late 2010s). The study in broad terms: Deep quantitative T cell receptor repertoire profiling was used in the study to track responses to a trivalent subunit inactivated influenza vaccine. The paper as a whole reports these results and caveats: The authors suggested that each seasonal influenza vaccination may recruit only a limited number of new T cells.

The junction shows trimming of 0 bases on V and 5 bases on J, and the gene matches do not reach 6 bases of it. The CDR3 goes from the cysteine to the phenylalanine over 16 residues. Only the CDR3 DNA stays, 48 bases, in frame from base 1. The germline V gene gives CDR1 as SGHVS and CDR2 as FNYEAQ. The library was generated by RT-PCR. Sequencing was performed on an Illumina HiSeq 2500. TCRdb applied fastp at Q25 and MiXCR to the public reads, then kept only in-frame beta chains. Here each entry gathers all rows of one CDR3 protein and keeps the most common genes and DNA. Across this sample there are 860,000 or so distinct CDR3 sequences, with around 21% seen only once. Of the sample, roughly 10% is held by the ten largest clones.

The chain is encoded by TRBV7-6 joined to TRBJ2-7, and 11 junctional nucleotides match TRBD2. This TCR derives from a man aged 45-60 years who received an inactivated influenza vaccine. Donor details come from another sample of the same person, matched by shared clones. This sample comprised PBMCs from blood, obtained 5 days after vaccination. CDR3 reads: CASSLALVAGGDEQYF. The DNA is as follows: TGTGCCAGCAGCTTAGCTCTGGTAGCGGGAGGGGACGAGCAGTACTTC.